The next 24 T cell receptor beta chains were all read from a single sample in a study of blood T cell repertoires in COVID-19 (dated by TCRdb to 2018 to 2020). Library creation used the immunoSEQ multiplex PCR assay. The table comes from immuneACCESS by way of TCRdb, which keeps in-frame sequences with V and J called. Part of the clones is missing from these tables; in studies checked, under half for an unresolved V gene and the rest for unknown reasons. The sample records 200,000 or so clones, 75% to 90% of which are singletons. The top ten clones comprise roughly 5% of the sample. What was sequenced was peripheral blood. These receptors all stem from a human donor in a cohort sampled during active COVID-19.

The chain recombines TRBV9 with TRBJ2-7, with TRBD1 matching over 9 bases. Germline lookup yields CDR1 SGDLS and CDR2 YYNGEE. Trimming took 5 bases from V and 9 from J; bases not matched to a gene: 12. The CDR3 is made up of 14 amino acids. The chain's CDR3 is CASRKEDRGGVQYF. The CDR3 DNA follows: TGTGCCAGCAGAAAAGAGGACAGGGGAGGGGTGCAGTACTTC.

The rearrangement uses TRBV6-5 and TRBJ2-7, with 7 bases identical to TRBD2. This CDR3 comprises 15 residues. Looked up from germline, CDR1 is MNHEY and CDR2 is SVGAGI. The junction had 13 bases not matched to a gene; V was cut back by 7 bases and J by 4 bases. CDR3 sequence (DNA): TGTGCCAGCATGCAGTCCGGGACTAAACCTTACGAGCAGTACTTC. It yields the protein CASMQSGTKPYEQYF.

This clone has a handful of counts. V is TRBV4-3 and J is TRBJ2-7; 7 positions agree with TRBD2. The V gene's germline CDR1 is LGHNA and CDR2 YSLEER. V lost 6 bases, J lost 3 bases, and 8 bases stayed unmatched. The CDR3 runs to 14 residues. The CDR3 loop is CASSPGTNFYEQYF. The CDR3, as DNA: TGCGCCAGCAGTCCCGGGACTAATTTCTACGAGCAGTACTTC.

The rearrangement links TRBV6-5 to TRBJ2-3; 7 bases agree with TRBD1. Germline trimming cut 5 bases from V and 4 bases from J; bases unmatched to any gene: 6. The CDR3 contains 14 residues. Germline V gene sequence: CDR1 MNHEY, CDR2 SVGAGI. This CDR3 is CASSKTGSPDTQYF. The CDR3 region has the DNA TGTGCCAGCAGTAAGACAGGGTCGCCAGATACGCAGTATTTT.

This chain joins TRBV7-8 and TRBJ2-3, with TRBD2 identical over 11 bases. CDR3 length equals 16 residues. With V trimmed by 2 bases and J by 2 bases, 3 bases remained unmatched. The V gene's germline CDR1 is SGHVS and CDR2 FQNEAQ. CDR3 residues: CASSLRTSGPTDTQYF. For the CDR3, the DNA is TGTGCCAGCAGCTTAAGGACTAGCGGGCCCACAGATACGCAGTATTTT.

This chain uses TRBV4-1 with TRBJ1-2; possible D gene TRBD1, 5 bases. This CDR3 region has 14 residues. Trimming took 0 bases from V and 8 from J, leaving 13 bases between them. Per the germline V gene, CDR1 is MGHRA and CDR2 is YSYEKL. The CDR3 DNA reads TGCGCCAGCAGCCAAGATATCGGGGGGTACGGCTACACCTTC. Translated, it gives CASSQDIGGYGYTF.

V usage is TRBV7-3 and J usage is TRBJ1-2; 9 bases match TRBD1. The CDR3 has 13 amino acids. Germline trimming cut 3 bases from V and 8 bases from J; bases unmatched to any gene: 4. CDR1 and CDR2 from the germline V gene are SGHTA and FQGTGA. The CDR3 region is CASSLGTGQGYTF. CDR3 nucleotides: TGTGCCAGCAGCTTGGGGACAGGGCAAGGCTACACCTTC.

This sequence joins TRBV6-1 and TRBJ2-7, with D maybe TRBD1 (5 bases). The CDR3 spans 12 residues. V was shortened by 2 bases and J by 5 bases, with 7 bases between the two germline ends. CDR1 MNHNS and CDR2 SASEGT come from the germline V gene. This CDR3 is CASSERGHEQYF. The CDR3 coding sequence is TGTGCCAGCAGTGAAAGGGGCCACGAGCAGTACTTC.

This clone appeared a single time. V usage is TRBV3-1 (or the pseudogene TRBV3-2) and J usage is TRBJ2-1; TRBD2 agrees at 7 bases. The CDR3 consists of 16 residues. V was clipped by 3 bases and J by 2 bases; unmatched bases: 7. Germline CDR1 and CDR2: LGHDT and YNNKEL (reference sequence). In DNA form, the CDR3 reads TGTGCCAGCAGCCAGTCTAGCGGTGACCCCTACAATGAGCAGTTCTTC. It yields the protein CASSQSSGDPYNEQFF.

J is TRBJ2-5 and V is TRBV6-2 or TRBV6-3; 8 nucleotides agree with TRBD2. Losses at the gene ends were 6 bases for V and 2 bases for J; bases not matched to a gene: 14. The CDR3 sequence is 17 residues long. The germline CDR1 and CDR2 sequences are MNHEY and SVGEGT. In DNA form, the CDR3 reads TGTGCCAGCAGCCACCCAGAGGCTAGCGGGCTACAAGAGACCCAGTACTTC. Its protein is CASSHPEASGLQETQYF.

This clone has just a few counts. This rearrangement joins TRBV9 to TRBJ1-6, with 7 nucleotides matching TRBD1. The CDR3 has 15 amino acids. Germline assignment: CDR1 SGDLS and CDR2 YYNGEE. V was clipped by 4 bases and J by 5 bases; unmatched bases: 6. The CDR3 bases are TGTGCCAGCAGCTTACAGGGGATGGATAATTCACCCCTCCACTTT. Translated: CASSLQGMDNSPLHF. Looking up the rest from reference TRBV9 and TRBJ1-6 gives the full variable domain: DSGVTQTPKHLITATGQRVTLRCSPRSGDLSVYWYQQSLDQGLQFLIQYYNGEERAKGNILERFSAQQFPDLHSELNLSSLELGDSALYFCASSLQGMDNSPLHFGNGTRLTVT.

The V gene is TRBV19, the J gene TRBJ2-5; D might be TRBD1 (6 bases). CDR3 length: 13 residues. The ends were cut back, 9 bases at V and 4 bases at J, with 15 bases in the middle. The germline V gene has CDR1 LNHDA and CDR2 SQIVND (reference sequence). CDR3 region: CARGAWGRETQYF. The CDR3 DNA sequence: TGTGCCAGGGGCGCCTGGGGGCGAGAGACCCAGTACTTC.

A note on this clone: A junction boundary mismatches the germline segment, possibly from a read error. The genes are TRBV3-1 (or the pseudogene TRBV3-2) and TRBJ2-7; 7 nucleotides agree with TRBD1. The CDR3 is made up of 12 amino acids. CDR1 and CDR2 from the germline V gene are LGHDT and YNNKEL (reference sequence). The CDR3 region is CASSQLQGPEHF. The CDR3 region has the DNA TGTGCCAGCAGCCAATTACAGGGGCCGGAACACTTC.

The V and J genes are TRBV6-4 and TRBJ1-2; 7 nucleotides match TRBD1. This CDR3 spans 14 amino acids. The V and J ends lost 1 base and 8 bases, in that order; junction bases with no gene match: 7. CDR1 is MRHNA and CDR2 is SNTAGT in the germline V gene. CDR3: CASSDFRGLDGYTF. The CDR3 DNA reads TGTGCCAGCAGTGACTTCAGGGGGTTAGACGGCTACACCTTC.

CDR3 nucleotides: TGCGCCAGCAGCCGCTTGGGGGGAGGCACTGAAGCTTTCTTT. Its protein is CASSRLGGGTEAFF. The chain links TRBV5-1 to TRBJ1-1; a possible D gene is TRBD1 (5 bases). V gave up 4 bases and J gave up 4 bases, with 14 bases separating them. The V gene's germline CDR1 is SGHRS and CDR2 YFSETQ. The CDR3 extends over 14 amino acids.

This clone was found a few times. The rearrangement links TRBV19 to TRBJ1-4, with TRBD1 matching 8 bases. J gave up 0 bases and V 4 bases, and 1 base lay outside the gene matches. This CDR3 contains 15 residues. CDR1 LNHDA and CDR2 SQIVND come from the germline V gene (reference sequence). DNA of the CDR3: TGTGCCAGTAGTACCAGGGGGCCAACTAATGAAAAACTGTTTTTT. It specifies CASSTRGPTNEKLFF.

This clone showed up just once. The chain carries TRBV7-9 and TRBJ1-4, with D perhaps TRBD1 (6 bases). Germline CDR1 reads SEHNR; CDR2 reads FQNEAQ (reference sequence). This CDR3 contains 15 residues. Trimming stripped 5 bases from V and 3 bases from J, with 13 bases between. The CDR3 DNA is TGTGCCAGCAGCACAGGGTCAGGGGCTAATGAAAAACTGTTTTTT. Translated, it gives CASSTGSGANEKLFF.

V and J are TRBV5-7 and TRBJ1-1; 9 nucleotides match TRBD1. TRBV5-7 is assigned to the ORF class and has an uncertain function. The CDR3 has 14 amino acids. The junction had 2 bases not matched to a gene; V was cut back by 1 base and J by 4 bases. The CDR3 loop is CASSLMTGGTEAFF. The CDR3 DNA follows: TGTGCCAGCAGCTTGATGACAGGGGGCACTGAAGCTTTCTTT.

This chain joins TRBV28 and TRBJ1-5; D may be TRBD1 (5 bases). The CDR3 consists of 14 residues. CDR1 is MDHEN, CDR2 SYDVKM, per germline. V dropped 3 bases and J dropped 4 bases, with 10 bases sitting between them. CDR3 sequence reads: CASSFGAWNQPQHF. In nucleotides, the CDR3 is TGTGCCAGCAGTTTTGGGGCTTGGAATCAGCCCCAGCATTTT.

This clone has a handful of counts. The chain couples TRBV12-3 or TRBV12-4 to TRBJ2-1, with D maybe TRBD1 (6 bases). The CDR3 consists of 11 residues. Trimming shortened V by 6 bases and J by 11 bases, and 11 bases separated the two germline ends. CDR3 coding DNA: TGTGCCAGCAGCCCTGACAGGAAGCAGTTCTTC. It translates to CASSPDRKQFF.

The rearrangement joins TRBV7-6 to TRBJ2-5; TRBD2 matches at 11 bases. The germline V gene has CDR1 SGHVS and CDR2 FNYEAQ. The CDR3 has 15 residues. V was pared by 10 bases and J by 1 base, with 8 bases of the junction left unmatched. The CDR3 loop reads CATQTSGAPQETQYF. The CDR3 DNA reads TGTGCCACCCAGACTAGCGGGGCCCCCCAAGAGACCCAGTACTTC.

The chain has TRBV21-1 and TRBJ2-7; TRBD2, the D gene given by the table, was not confirmed from the DNA. TRBV21-1 has pseudogene status. The CDR3 is made up of 15 amino acids. CDR3 nucleotide sequence: TGTGCCAGCACCCCTAGGACTAGTGATCTTGGCGAGCAGTACTTC. Its translation: CASTPRTSDLGEQYF.

The chain joins TRBV5-1 to TRBJ2-7; 9 bases agree with TRBD1. Germline CDR1 and CDR2: SGHRS and YFSETQ. With V trimmed by 2 bases and J by 1 base, 1 base remained unmatched. The CDR3 has 14 residues. The CDR3 nucleotides are TGCGCCAGCAGCTTTGGACAGGGGTCCTACGAGCAGTACTTC. It is translated as CASSFGQGSYEQYF.

The V and J genes are TRBV27 and TRBJ2-7; TRBD1 aligns across 7 bases. V trimming: 5 bases; J trimming: 0 bases; junction bases outside the gene matches: 10. CDR1 and CDR2 from the germline V gene are MNHEY and SMNVEV (reference sequence). The CDR3 runs 16 residues. CDR3 region: CASSPRRDRASYEQYF. The CDR3, as DNA: TGTGCCAGCAGTCCGAGACGGGACAGAGCCTCCTACGAGCAGTACTTC.